This T cell receptor (beta chain) was captured in a study of T cell responses to AZD1222 COVID-19 vaccine. The CDR3 has 18 amino acids. From germline, CDR1 is SGHRS and CDR2 YFSETQ. With 1 base removed from V and 0 bases from J, the gap between germline ends came to 14 bases. TCRdb's table, derived via immunoSEQ multiplex PCR, lists solely in-frame clones and lacks some. The sample lists 150,000 to 250,000 clones, about nine tenths occurring once. The TCR was taken from an adult who received the AZD1222 COVID-19 vaccine. The sample consisted of peripheral blood, taken 28 days after the second AZD1222 dose. This rearrangement joins TRBV5-1 to TRBJ2-6, with unresolved D. The chain's CDR3 is CASSLIPVGSSGANVLTF. As DNA, the CDR3 is TGCGCCAGCAGCTTGATTCCAGTTGGAAGCTCTGGGGCCAACGTCCTGACTTTC.